One sample yielded the 20 T cell receptor beta chains listed below, sequenced in a study of regulatory and conventional T cells in RAG deficiency. The sorted conventional CD4+ T cells were CD25-low and CD127-high, with genomic DNA sequenced. Profiled with immunoSEQ multiplex PCR; TCRdb holds only in-frame clones, not every one. Among 45,000 or so clones listed, 85% to 90% were seen once. This same sample was also part of a study on regulatory T cells. That study adds: The PCR used 52 TRBV and 13 TRBJ primers.

Sequenced: CD4+ effector T cells sorted from blood. Receptor source: a human donor in good health.

In DNA, the CDR3 is TGTGCCAGCAGCGTAGAGACTTCCCCCGAATATGGCTACACCTTC. Protein: CASSVETSPEYGYTF. The chain has TRBV9 and TRBJ1-2; D remains ambiguous. Trimming cost V 0 bases and J 5 bases, with 14 bases left between them. CDR3 length: 15 amino acids. The germline V gene has CDR1 SGDLS and CDR2 YYNGEE.

CDR3 in amino acids: CATMPSAGNNQPQHF. The CDR3 nucleotides read TGTGCCACCATGCCTTCGGCAGGGAACAATCAGCCCCAGCATTTT. The rearrangement links TRBV10-3 to TRBJ1-5, with D maybe TRBD1 (5 bases). The ends were cut back, 10 bases at V and 3 bases at J, with 19 bases in the middle. The CDR3 is 15 residues long. Per the germline V gene, CDR1 is ENHRY and CDR2 is SYGVKD.

The genes are TRBV7-9 and TRBJ2-3, with 11 bases identical to TRBD2. The V gene end was trimmed by 2 bases and the J gene end by 2 bases; junction bases not matched to a gene: 6. The CDR3 totals 17 residues. Per germline, CDR1 SEHNR and CDR2 FQNEAQ (reference sequence). The CDR3 here is CASSLLPGLADTDTQYF. The CDR3 region has the DNA TGTGCCAGCAGCTTACTACCGGGACTAGCGGACACAGATACGCAGTATTTT.

V gene TRBV19 combines with J gene TRBJ1-5; weak D call: TRBD1 (5 bases). V lost 1 base to trimming and J lost 4 bases, with 14 bases between them. CDR3 length: 16 amino acids. In germline, CDR1 is LNHDA, CDR2 SQIVND (reference sequence). CDR3 loop: CASSIVRQGGNQPQHF. The CDR3 DNA sequence: TGTGCCAGTAGTATAGTTCGGCAGGGCGGGAATCAGCCCCAGCATTTT.

V usage is TRBV5-6 and J usage is TRBJ1-5, with D uncertain. The CDR3 has 16 amino acids. V was clipped by 4 bases and J by 1 base, with 15 bases between them. The germline V gene has CDR1 SGHDT and CDR2 YYEEEE. The CDR3: CASSPGGPRSNQPQHF. The CDR3 coding sequence is TGTGCCAGCAGCCCGGGCGGCCCAAGGAGCAATCAGCCCCAGCATTTT.

This clone was detected only once. The CDR3 nucleotides read TGTGCCAGCAGCCAAAAGCCCACCCCCATACTCACAGATACGCAGTATTTT. Its translation: CASSQKPTPILTDTQYF. This chain links TRBV4-2 with TRBJ2-3; D gene ambiguous. Trimming cost V 2 bases and J 2 bases, with 17 bases left between them. From germline, CDR1 is LGHNA and CDR2 YNFKEQ. This CDR3 contains 17 residues.

The genes are TRBV18 and TRBJ2-1, with TRBD2 matching over 8 bases. J gave up 2 bases and V 0 bases, and 0 bases lay outside the gene matches. Germline V gene data show CDR1 as KGHSH and CDR2 as LQKENI. CDR3 length: 15 amino acids. The CDR3 here is CASSPPGLAYNEQFF. CDR3 bases: TGTGCCAGCTCACCACCGGGACTAGCCTACAATGAGCAGTTCTTC. The whole variable domain, remainder taken from reference TRBV18 and TRBJ2-1, is NAGVMQNPRHLVRRRGQEARLRCSPMKGHSHVYWYRQLPEEGLKFMVYLQKENIIDESGMPKERFSAEFPKEGPSILRIQQVVRGDSAAYFCASSPPGLAYNEQFFGPGTRLTVL.

This chain uses TRBV5-1 with TRBJ2-3; TRBD2 aligns across 7 bases. The CDR3 runs 16 residues. Trimming removed 1 base from V and 2 bases from J; junction bases left unmatched: 7. The germline V gene encodes CDR1 SGHRS and CDR2 YFSETQ. The CDR3 bases are TGCGCCAGCAGCTTGAGTCTGGCGGGAGACACAGATACGCAGTATTTT. This translates into CASSLSLAGDTDTQYF.

This clone occurred a few times. The V and J genes are TRBV25-1 and TRBJ2-5; a possible D gene is TRBD2 (5 bases). Germline loops: CDR1 MGHDK, CDR2 SYGVNS. V lost 6 bases and J lost 5, with 10 bases in between. CDR3 size: 12 residues. CDR3 amino acids: CASRLRGETQYF. The DNA of the CDR3 is TGTGCCAGCAGATTGAGAGGGGAGACCCAGTACTTC. Looking up the rest from reference TRBV25-1 and TRBJ2-5 gives the full variable domain: EADIYQTPRYLVIGTGKKITLECSQTMGHDKMYWYQQDPGMELHLIHYSYGVNSTEKGDLSSESTVSRIRTEHFPLTLESARPSHTSQYLCASRLRGETQYFGPGTRLLVL.

The chain is built from TRBV19 and TRBJ1-6; TRBD1 matches at 12 bases. Germline assignment: CDR1 LNHDA and CDR2 SQIVND (reference sequence). J was trimmed by 0 bases and V by 6 bases; bases with no gene match: 3. The CDR3 is 17 amino acids. The CDR3 protein is CASRLGQGASYNSPLHF. The CDR3 DNA follows: TGTGCCAGTAGACTGGGACAGGGGGCCTCCTATAATTCACCCCTCCACTTT.

The genes are TRBV6-1 and TRBJ2-7; TRBD1 matches at 9 bases. Germline V lookup: CDR1 MNHNS, CDR2 SASEGT. This CDR3 has 16 residues. With V trimmed by 2 bases and J by 3 bases, 8 bases remained unmatched. Written as DNA, the CDR3 is TGTGCCAGCAGTGAAAGTTTCGGGACAGGGAGCTACGAGCAGTACTTC. This codes for CASSESFGTGSYEQYF.

The chain recombines TRBV7-3 with TRBJ2-1, with a tentative D call TRBD2 (6 bases). The CDR3 is made up of 14 amino acids. V was trimmed by 2 bases and J by 4 bases, leaving 9 bases between them. Germline lookup yields CDR1 SGHTA and CDR2 FQGTGA. The CDR3 region is CASSLGSGYNEQFF. Here the CDR3 DNA reads TGTGCCAGCAGCTTAGGTAGCGGATACAATGAGCAGTTCTTC.

The V and J genes are TRBV30 and TRBJ2-1; TRBD2 matches 15 bases. CDR1 and CDR2 from the germline V gene are GTSNPN and SVGIG (reference sequence). The CDR3 length is 14 residues. J was trimmed by 8 bases and V by 3 bases; bases with no gene match: 2. The CDR3 here is CAWRGLAGGHEQFF. As DNA, the CDR3 is TGTGCCTGGAGGGGACTAGCGGGAGGCCATGAGCAGTTCTTC.

The sample holds one count of this clone. Additional DNA sequences in this sample encode the identical CDR3. The V gene is TRBV5-4, the J gene TRBJ1-1, with 8 bases lining up with TRBD1. V was clipped by 0 bases and J by 7 bases; unmatched bases: 2. This CDR3 is built from 13 residues. Germline V lookup: CDR1 SGHNT, CDR2 YYREEE (reference sequence). The CDR3 region has the DNA TGTGCCAGCAGCTTGGGGGGGACAGGTGAAGCTTTCTTT. It encodes CASSLGGTGEAFF.

The count of this clone is one. This chain joins TRBV6-1 and TRBJ1-6; D is uncertain. The CDR3 consists of 13 residues. V lost 6 bases, J lost 6 bases, and 9 bases lay in between. The germline V gene encodes CDR1 MNHNS and CDR2 SASEGT. In nucleotides, the CDR3 is TGTGCCAGCAGGCCGGGCATTAATTCACCCCTCCACTTT. Translating gives CASRPGINSPLHF.

The sample holds one count of this clone. The V gene is TRBV25-1, the J gene TRBJ2-7, with TRBD2 identical over 10 bases. Trimming removed 4 bases from V and 1 base from J; junction bases left unmatched: 4. Germline V CDR1 and CDR2: MGHDK, SYGVNS. This CDR3 contains 15 residues. CDR3 nucleotide sequence: TGTGCCAGCAGTGTGAGCGGGAGGGATTCCTACGAGCAGTACTTC. Encoded protein: CASSVSGRDSYEQYF.

This clone has just a few counts. V usage is TRBV7-9 and J usage is TRBJ1-4, with D hard to call. Trimming removed 10 bases at V and 5 bases at J, with 11 bases between. The CDR3 spans 12 residues. Germline CDR1 reads SEHNR; CDR2 reads FQNEAQ (reference sequence). DNA of the CDR3: TGTGCCACACAGAGAGTAAATGAAAAACTGTTTTTT. It translates to CATQRVNEKLFF.

The rearrangement uses TRBV7-9 and TRBJ1-2; D not certain. Trimming shortened V by 0 bases and J by 8 bases, and 13 bases separated the two germline ends. CDR3 length equals 14 residues. Germline loops: CDR1 SEHNR, CDR2 FQNEAQ (reference sequence). The CDR3 nucleotides are TGTGCCAGCAGCTTAGCGCGTAGCTTCGAGGGCTACACCTTC. Its translation: CASSLARSFEGYTF.

A few counts support this clone. The chain joins TRBV14 to TRBJ1-1, with D tentatively TRBD1 (6 bases). The CDR3 consists of 14 residues. Trimming pared 4 bases from V and 3 bases from J, leaving 12 bases between. Germline V gives CDR1 SGHDN, CDR2 FVKESK. The CDR3 coding sequence is TGTGCCAGCAGCCGAGGGGGGTTGTACACTGAAGCTTTCTTT. Encoded protein: CASSRGGLYTEAFF.

V usage is TRBV25-1 and J usage is TRBJ1-6; D is uncertain. V was clipped by 6 bases and J by 0 bases, with 18 bases between them. Germline CDR1 MGHDK, CDR2 SYGVNS. The CDR3 covers 18 residues. The CDR3 region is CASSGPPATSSYNSPLHF. Here the CDR3 DNA reads TGTGCCAGCAGCGGACCGCCTGCTACGAGCTCCTATAATTCACCCCTCCACTTT.